Listed below are T cell receptor beta chains from one sample, sequenced in a study of T cells in Graves' hyperthyroidism and ophthalmopathy. TCRdb re-analysed the multiplex PCR reads in MiXCR, keeping a single row per CDR3 protein. Found here are hundreds of thousands of distinct CDR3 sequences, roughly 17% of them singletons; the top ten hold 3.8%. Sequencing was performed on blood. All receptors derive from a woman aged 30 to 39 with Graves' hyperthyroidism. CDR3s include the opening cysteine and the closing phenylalanine or tryptophan. The D gene is left open where the match is weak. The listing skips clone size in some rows; elsewhere it reads once, few, many or a size class.

v_gene	d_gene	j_gene	abundance	CDR3aa	CDR3nt
TRBV7-8	.	TRBJ2-6	many	CAGGQYSGANVLTF	TGTGCCGGAGGACAGTACTCTGGGGCCAACGTCCTGACTTTC
TRBV5-1	TRBD2	TRBJ2-3	many	CASGRLAGVSDTQYF	TGCGCCAGCGGACGACTAGCGGGAGTATCAGATACGCAGTATTTT
TRBV28	.	TRBJ1-2	many	CATSERLFYGYTF	TGTGCCACCAGCGAGAGGCTCTTCTATGGCTACACCTTC
TRBV28	TRBD2	TRBJ2-1	many	CASSLYASGEQFF	TGTGCCAGCAGTTTGTACGCTAGCGGAGAGCAGTTCTTC
TRBV12-3/TRBV12-4	.	TRBJ2-6	.	CASSFKQGITGANVLTF	TGTGCCAGCAGTTTCAAACAGGGTATCACTGGGGCCAACGTCCTGACTTTC
TRBV28	TRBD1	TRBJ1-6	many	CASSPRQGSSSPLHF	TGTGCCAGCAGTCCAAGACAGGGTTCTAGTTCACCCCTCCACTTT
TRBV27	.	TRBJ1-2	few	CASTNRVDGYTF	TGTGCCAGCACCAATCGGGTTGATGGCTACACCTTC
TRBV4-2	.	TRBJ2-1	.	CASSQDSGGGISSYNEQFF	TGTGCCAGCAGCCAAGATTCCGGCGGGGGCATCAGCTCCTACAATGAGCAGTTCTTC
TRBV28	.	TRBJ1-2	many	CASSPRWEAHGYTF	TGTGCCAGCAGTCCCCGGTGGGAGGCCCATGGCTACACCTTC
TRBV2	.	TRBJ2-3	many	CASSTHSTDTQYF	TGTGCCAGCAGTACCCACAGCACAGATACGCAGTATTTT
TRBV10-3	.	TRBJ1-1	many	CAIRTLRGNTEAFF	TGTGCCATACGGACCCTCCGGGGGAACACTGAAGCTTTCTTT
TRBV18	TRBD1	TRBJ2-5	many	CASSTGGLETQYF	TGTGCCAGCTCAACAGGGGGTCTTGAGACCCAGTACTTC
TRBV5-5	.	TRBJ2-7	many	CASSTSTGSYEQYF	TGTGCCAGCAGCACATCAACAGGGTCGTACGAGCAGTACTTC
TRBV13	TRBD2	TRBJ2-7	few	CASSRGGDEQYF	TGTGCCAGCAGTCGGGGGGGGGACGAGCAGTACTTC
TRBV6-2/TRBV6-3	.	TRBJ2-2	.	CASRKTGSGRGELFF	TGTGCCAGCAGGAAGACAGGGAGCGGGAGAGGGGAGCTGTTTTTT
TRBV28	.	TRBJ2-7	many	CASSLRLVYYEQYF	TGTGCCAGCAGTTTAAGGCTAGTCTACTACGAGCAGTACTTC
TRBV6-4	TRBD1	TRBJ1-5	.	CATTDRGRDQPQHF	TGTGCCACTACGGACAGGGGACGGGATCAGCCCCAGCATTTT